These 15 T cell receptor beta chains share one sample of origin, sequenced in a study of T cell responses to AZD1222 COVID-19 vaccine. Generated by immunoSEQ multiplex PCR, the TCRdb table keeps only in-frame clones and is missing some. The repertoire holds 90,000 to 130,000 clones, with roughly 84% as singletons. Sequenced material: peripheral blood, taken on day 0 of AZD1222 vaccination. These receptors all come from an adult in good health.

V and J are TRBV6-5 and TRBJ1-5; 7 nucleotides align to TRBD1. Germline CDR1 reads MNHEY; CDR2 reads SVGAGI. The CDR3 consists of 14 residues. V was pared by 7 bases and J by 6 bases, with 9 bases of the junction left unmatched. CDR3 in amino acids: CASTGDRDSQPQHF. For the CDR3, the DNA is TGTGCCAGCACAGGCGACAGGGATAGTCAGCCCCAGCATTTT.

CDR3 in DNA: TGTGCCAGCAGTACCACAGGGGGCTATGGCTACACCTTC. It encodes CASSTTGGYGYTF. The V and J genes are TRBV6-5 and TRBJ1-2, with 8 bases identical to TRBD1. This CDR3 comprises 13 residues. V shed 5 bases and J 4 bases; nucleotides not matched to a gene: 3. Germline values: CDR1 MNHEY, CDR2 SVGAGI.

CDR3 loop: CASSFSGWGNEKLFF. The CDR3 DNA reads TGTGCCAGCAGTTTTTCGGGTTGGGGCAATGAAAAACTGTTTTTT. The V call is TRBV27, the J call TRBJ1-4; tentatively, D is TRBD1 (5 bases). The CDR3 runs to 15 residues. Germline CDR1 is MNHEY and CDR2 is SMNVEV (reference sequence). With 3 bases removed from V and 5 bases from J, the gap between germline ends came to 13 bases. The entire variable domain, with the rest obtained from reference TRBV27 and TRBJ1-4, is as follows: EAQVTQNPRYLITVTGKKLTVTCSQNMNHEYMSWYRQDPGLGLRQIYYSMNVEVTDKGDVPEGYKVSRKEKRNFPLILESPSPNQTSLYFCASSFSGWGNEKLFFGSGTQLSVL.

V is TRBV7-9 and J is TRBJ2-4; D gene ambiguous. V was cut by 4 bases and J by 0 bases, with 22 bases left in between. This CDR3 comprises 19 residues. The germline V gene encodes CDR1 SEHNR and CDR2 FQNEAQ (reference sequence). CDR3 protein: CASSSGVQLVFLAKNIQYF. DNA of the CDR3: TGTGCCAGCAGCTCAGGCGTTCAGTTGGTTTTCCTAGCCAAAAACATTCAGTACTTC.

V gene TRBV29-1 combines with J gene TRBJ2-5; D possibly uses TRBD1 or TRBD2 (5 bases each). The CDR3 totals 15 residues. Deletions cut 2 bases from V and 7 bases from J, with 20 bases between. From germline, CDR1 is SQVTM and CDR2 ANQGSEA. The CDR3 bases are TGCAGCGTTGAAAGGGTGGGGGAACTATGGGGGACCCAGTACTTC. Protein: CSVERVGELWGTQYF.

In DNA, the CDR3 is TGTGCCAGCACCCTGACCGGGACCCTAAAGCGGGAGCAGTACTTC. This gives the protein CASTLTGTLKREQYF. The chain links TRBV6-5 to TRBJ2-7; possibly TRBD1 or TRBD2 for D (5 bases each). The CDR3 covers 15 residues. From germline, CDR1 is MNHEY and CDR2 SVGAGI. Trimming cost V 7 bases and J 7 bases, with 23 bases left between them.

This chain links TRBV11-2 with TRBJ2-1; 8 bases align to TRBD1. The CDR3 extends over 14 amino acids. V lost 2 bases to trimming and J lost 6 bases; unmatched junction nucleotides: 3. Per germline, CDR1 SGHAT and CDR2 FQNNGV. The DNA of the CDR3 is TGTGCCAGCAGCTTAATCACAGGGGGCAATGAGCAGTTCTTC. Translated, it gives CASSLITGGNEQFF.

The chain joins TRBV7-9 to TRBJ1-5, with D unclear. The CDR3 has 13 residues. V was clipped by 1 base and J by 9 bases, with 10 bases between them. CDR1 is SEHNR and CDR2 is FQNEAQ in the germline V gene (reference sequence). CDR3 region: CASSLDWSRPQHF. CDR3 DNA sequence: TGTGCCAGCAGCTTAGACTGGTCCAGGCCCCAGCATTTT.

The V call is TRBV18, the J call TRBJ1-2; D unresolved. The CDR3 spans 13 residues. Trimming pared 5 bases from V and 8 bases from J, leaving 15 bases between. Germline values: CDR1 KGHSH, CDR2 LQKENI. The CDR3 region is CASSFGRSGGYTF. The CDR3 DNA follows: TGTGCCAGCTCATTCGGACGATCGGGAGGCTACACCTTC.

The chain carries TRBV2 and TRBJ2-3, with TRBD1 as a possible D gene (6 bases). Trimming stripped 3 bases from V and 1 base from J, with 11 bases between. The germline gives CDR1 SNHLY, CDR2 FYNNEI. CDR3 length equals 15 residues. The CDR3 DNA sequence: TGTGCCAGCAGTGAGCCCGGACAGCGCACAGATACGCAGTATTTT. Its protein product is CASSEPGQRTDTQYF.

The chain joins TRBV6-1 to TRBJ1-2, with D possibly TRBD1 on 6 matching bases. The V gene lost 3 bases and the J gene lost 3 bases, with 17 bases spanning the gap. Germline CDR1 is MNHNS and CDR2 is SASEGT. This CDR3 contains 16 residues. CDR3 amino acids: CASSDLATTGDYGYTF. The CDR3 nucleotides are TGTGCCAGCAGTGATTTAGCGACGACAGGCGACTATGGCTACACCTTC.

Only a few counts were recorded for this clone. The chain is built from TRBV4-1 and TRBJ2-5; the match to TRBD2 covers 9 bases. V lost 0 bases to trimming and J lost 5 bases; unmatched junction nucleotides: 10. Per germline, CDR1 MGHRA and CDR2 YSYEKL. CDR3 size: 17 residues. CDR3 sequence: CASSQDSNSGGGETQYF. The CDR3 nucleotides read TGCGCCAGCAGCCAAGATAGTAATAGCGGGGGCGGGGAGACCCAGTACTTC.

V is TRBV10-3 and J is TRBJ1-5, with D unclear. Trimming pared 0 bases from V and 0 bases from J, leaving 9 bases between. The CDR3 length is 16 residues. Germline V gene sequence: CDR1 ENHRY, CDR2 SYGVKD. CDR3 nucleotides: TGTGCCATCAGTGAGTCGTATCTAACTAGCAATCAGCCCCAGCATTTT. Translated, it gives CAISESYLTSNQPQHF.

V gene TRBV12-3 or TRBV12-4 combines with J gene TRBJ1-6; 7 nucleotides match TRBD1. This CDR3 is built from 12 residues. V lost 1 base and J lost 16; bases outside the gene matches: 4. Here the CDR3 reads CASSLGGGLLHF. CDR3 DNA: TGTGCCAGCAGTTTAGGAGGGGGCCTTCTCCACTTT.

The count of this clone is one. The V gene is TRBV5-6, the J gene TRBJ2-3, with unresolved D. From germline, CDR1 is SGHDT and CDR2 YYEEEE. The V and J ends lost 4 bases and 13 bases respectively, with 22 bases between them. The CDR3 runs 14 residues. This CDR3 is CASSPRASKTPEYF. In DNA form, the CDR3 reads TGTGCCAGCAGCCCACGGGCCAGCAAAACCCCCGAGTATTTT.